These 8 T cell receptor beta chains share one sample of origin, sequenced in a study of T cells in Graves' hyperthyroidism and ophthalmopathy. The investigators amplified TCR beta CDR3 regions from RNA transcripts. With the HTBI primer set, the TCR CDR3 went through a first round of RT-PCR. In TCRdb, the multiplex PCR reads were re-called with MiXCR into one record per CDR3 protein. The sample lists 490,000 or so distinct CDR3 sequences, about 16% occurring once. The sequencing sample was made of blood. The source of these receptors is a woman in her twenties or thirties with Graves' ophthalmopathy.

The chain employs TRBV10-3 and TRBJ1-2; a possible D gene is TRBD1 (6 bases). Trimming stripped 8 bases from V and 4 bases from J, with 11 bases between. This CDR3 has 12 residues. The germline gives CDR1 ENHRY, CDR2 SYGVKD. Written as DNA, the CDR3 is TGTGCCATCCCAGGGGACGGCTATGGCTACACCTTC. Protein sequence: CAIPGDGYGYTF.

V gene TRBV6-6 combines with J gene TRBJ2-7; TRBD2 aligns across 7 bases. V lost 2 bases to trimming and J lost 5 bases; unmatched junction nucleotides: 6. CDR1 MNHNY and CDR2 SVGAGI come from the germline V gene (reference sequence). CDR3 length: 14 amino acids. CDR3 amino acids: CASSYGREYNEQYF. The CDR3 nucleotides read TGTGCCAGCAGTTACGGGCGGGAGTATAACGAGCAGTACTTC.

This CDR3 is CATSDITSGSLNTGELFF. The CDR3 DNA reads as TGTGCCACCAGTGACATAACTAGCGGGAGTCTGAACACCGGGGAGCTGTTTTTT. This chain uses TRBV24-1 with TRBJ2-2, with 11 bases identical to TRBD2. The CDR3 spans 18 residues. Trimming took 4 bases from V and 1 from J; bases not matched to a gene: 7. Germline CDR1 reads KGHDR; CDR2 reads SFDVKD.

This clonotype was observed at least ten times. The CDR3 DNA reads TGTGCCAGTAGTGCGGGACAGGTGAACACTGAAGCTTTCTTT. Encoded protein: CASSAGQVNTEAFF. The chain carries TRBV19 and TRBJ1-1; TRBD1 aligns across 8 bases. The V gene end was trimmed by 5 bases and the J gene end by 0 bases; junction bases not matched to a gene: 2. The CDR3 has 14 residues. Germline CDR1 LNHDA, CDR2 SQIVND (reference sequence).

This clonotype appeared a few times. This sequence joins TRBV6-1 and TRBJ1-2; 8 bases fit TRBD1. Germline V gene data show CDR1 as MNHNS and CDR2 as SASEGT. J was trimmed by 5 bases and V by 7 bases; bases with no gene match: 9. The CDR3 sequence is 14 residues long. Here the CDR3 reads CASTQRQGRYGYTF. The CDR3, as DNA: TGTGCCAGCACGCAGAGACAGGGGCGATATGGCTACACCTTC.

The chain is built from TRBV7-3 and TRBJ2-5, with D tentatively TRBD2 (5 bases). Germline V gene lookup returns CDR1 SGHTA and CDR2 FQGTGA. V lost 5 bases and J lost 0, with 13 bases in between. The CDR3 has 15 amino acids. The DNA for the CDR3 is TGTGCCAGCAGCCGGTTCAGCGGAGACCAAGAGACCCAGTACTTC. Translated: CASSRFSGDQETQYF. Using reference TRBV7-3 and TRBJ2-5 for the parts outside the CDR3, the full variable domain is GAGVSQTPSNKVTEKGKYVELRCDPISGHTALYWYRQSLGQGPEFLIYFQGTGAADDSGLPNDRFFAVRPEGSVSTLKIQRTERGDSAVYLCASSRFSGDQETQYFGPGTRLLVL.

This clonotype has a handful of counts. The V and J genes are TRBV25-1 and TRBJ2-3, with 13 bases fitting TRBD2. CDR1 MGHDK and CDR2 SYGVNS come from the germline V gene. Trimming at V came to 5 bases and at J to 0 bases, leaving 5 bases not matched to a gene. The CDR3 is 17 residues long. The CDR3 spells CASSQGLAGSSTDTQYF. In DNA form, the CDR3 reads TGTGCCAGCAGTCAGGGACTAGCGGGATCTAGCACAGATACGCAGTATTTT. The full variable domain, with the rest looked up from reference TRBV25-1 and TRBJ2-3, is EADIYQTPRYLVIGTGKKITLECSQTMGHDKMYWYQQDPGMELHLIHYSYGVNSTEKGDLSSESTVSRIRTEHFPLTLESARPSHTSQYLCASSQGLAGSSTDTQYFGPGTRLTVL.

This chain links TRBV4-3 with TRBJ1-4; no definite D call. This CDR3 is built from 15 residues. V was shortened by 4 bases and J by 0 bases, with 9 bases between the two germline ends. In germline, CDR1 is LGHNA, CDR2 YSLEER. The CDR3 region is CASSRTRTTNEKLFF. The DNA of the CDR3 is TGCGCCAGCAGCCGGACCCGCACAACTAATGAAAAACTGTTTTTT.